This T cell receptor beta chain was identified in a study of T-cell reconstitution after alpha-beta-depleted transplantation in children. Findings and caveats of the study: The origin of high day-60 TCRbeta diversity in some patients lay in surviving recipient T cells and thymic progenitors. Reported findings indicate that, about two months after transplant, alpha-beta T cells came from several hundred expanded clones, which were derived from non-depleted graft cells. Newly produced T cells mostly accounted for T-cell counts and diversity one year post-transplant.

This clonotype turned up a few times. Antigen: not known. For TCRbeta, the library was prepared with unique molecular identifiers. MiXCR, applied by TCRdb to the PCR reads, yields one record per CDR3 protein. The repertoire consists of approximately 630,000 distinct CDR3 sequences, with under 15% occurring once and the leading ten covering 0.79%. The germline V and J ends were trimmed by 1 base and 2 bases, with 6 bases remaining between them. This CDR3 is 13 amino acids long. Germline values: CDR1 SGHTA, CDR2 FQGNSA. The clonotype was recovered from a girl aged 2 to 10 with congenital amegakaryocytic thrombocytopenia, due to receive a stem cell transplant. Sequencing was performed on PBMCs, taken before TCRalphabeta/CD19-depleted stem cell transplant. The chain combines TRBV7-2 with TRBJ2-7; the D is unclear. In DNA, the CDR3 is TGTGCCAGCAGCTTAGGATGGCCCTACGAGCAGTACTTC. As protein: CASSLGWPYEQYF.